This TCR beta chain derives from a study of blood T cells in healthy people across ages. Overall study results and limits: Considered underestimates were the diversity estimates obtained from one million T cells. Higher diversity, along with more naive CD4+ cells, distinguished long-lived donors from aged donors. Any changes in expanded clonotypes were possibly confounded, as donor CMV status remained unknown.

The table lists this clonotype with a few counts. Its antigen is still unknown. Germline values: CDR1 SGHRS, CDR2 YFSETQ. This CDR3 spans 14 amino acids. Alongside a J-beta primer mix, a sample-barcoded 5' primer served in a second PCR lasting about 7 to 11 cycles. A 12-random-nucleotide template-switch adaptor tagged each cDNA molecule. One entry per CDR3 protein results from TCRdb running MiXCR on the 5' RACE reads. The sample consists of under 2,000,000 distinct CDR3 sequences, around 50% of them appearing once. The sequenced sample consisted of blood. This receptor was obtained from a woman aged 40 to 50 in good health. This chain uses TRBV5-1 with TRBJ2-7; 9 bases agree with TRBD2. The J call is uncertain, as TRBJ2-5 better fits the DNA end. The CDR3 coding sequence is TGCGCCAGCAGCTTGTTAGCGGGGGATGAGACCCAGTACTTC. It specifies CASSLLAGDETQYF.